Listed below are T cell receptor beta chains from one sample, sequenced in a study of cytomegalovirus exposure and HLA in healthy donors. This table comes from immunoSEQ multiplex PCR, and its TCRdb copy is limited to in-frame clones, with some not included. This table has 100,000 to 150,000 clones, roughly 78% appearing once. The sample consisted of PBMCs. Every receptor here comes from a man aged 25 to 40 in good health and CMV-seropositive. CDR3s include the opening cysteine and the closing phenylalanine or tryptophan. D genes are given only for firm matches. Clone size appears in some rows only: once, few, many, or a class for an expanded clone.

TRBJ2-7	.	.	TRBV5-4	TGTGCCAGCAGCTTGGCAGCGGGCAGGGCTGTATTCGAGCAGTACTTC	CASSLAAGRAVFEQYF
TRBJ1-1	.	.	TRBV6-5	TGTGCCAGCAGCTGGGACAAGAACACTGAAGCTTTCTTT	CASSWDKNTEAFF
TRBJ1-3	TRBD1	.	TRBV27	TGTGCCAGCATGTACAGGGGGCGCGCTGGAAACACCATATATTTT	CASMYRGRAGNTIYF
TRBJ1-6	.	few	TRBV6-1	TGTGCCAGCAGTTCAGGGCCCTACTATTCACCCCTCCACTTT	CASSSGPYYSPLHF
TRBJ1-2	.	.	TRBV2	TGTGCCAGCTATTTCTCTAACTATGGCTACACCTTC	CASYFSNYGYTF
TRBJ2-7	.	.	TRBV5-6	TGTGCCAGCAGCTTGGACAAGGGGCGAAGGTACGAGCAGTACTTC	CASSLDKGRRYEQYF
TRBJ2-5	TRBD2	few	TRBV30	TGTGCCTGGGAGTCCCGATCGAACCTAGCGGAGGAGACCCAGTACTTC	CAWESRSNLAEETQYF
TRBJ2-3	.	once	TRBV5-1	TGCGCCAGCAGCCGAAACCCGGGGGGCCGTGCAGATACGCAGTATTTT	CASSRNPGGRADTQYF
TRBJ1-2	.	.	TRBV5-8	TGTGCCAGCAGCTTTGAGGAGTATGGCTACACCTTC	CASSFEEYGYTF
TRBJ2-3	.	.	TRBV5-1	TGCGCCAGCAGCCAGGGGGGCGGGGGGACCACAGATACGCAGTATTTT	CASSQGGGGTTDTQYF
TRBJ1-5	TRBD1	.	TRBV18	TGTGCCAGCTCACGGACAGGGGATGGCAATCAGCCCCAGCATTTT	CASSRTGDGNQPQHF
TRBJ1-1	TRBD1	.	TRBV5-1	TGCGCCAGCAGCGAGGGGGCCTACACTGAAGCTTTCTTT	CASSEGAYTEAFF
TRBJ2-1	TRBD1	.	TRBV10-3	TGTGCCATCAGTGAGGACAGGGGACTTTTCGCCGAGCAGTTCTTC	CAISEDRGLFAEQFF
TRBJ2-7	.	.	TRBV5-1	TGCGCCAGCAGCTTGGTTCTGGGACGCGGCGCGGGGTACGAGCAGTACTTC	CASSLVLGRGAGYEQYF
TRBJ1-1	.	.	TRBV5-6	TGTGCCAGCAGCCCGACGGGGAACACTGAAGCTTTCTTT	CASSPTGNTEAFF
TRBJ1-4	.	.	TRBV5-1	TGCGCCAGCAGAATCCCAGGGACTGTGGGCGAAAAACTGTTTTTT	CASRIPGTVGEKLFF
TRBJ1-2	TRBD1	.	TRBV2	TGTGCCAGCAGTCCCAGGACAGGCGCGATAGCCGGCTACACCTTC	CASSPRTGAIAGYTF
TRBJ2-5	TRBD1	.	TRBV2	TGTGCCAGCCGACAGGGGGCGGAAGAGCAGTACTTC	CASRQGAEEQYF
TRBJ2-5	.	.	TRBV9	TGTGCCAGCAGCGACACGGGGGTGAGAGGGGAGACCCAGTACTTC	CASSDTGVRGETQYF
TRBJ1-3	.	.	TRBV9	TGTGCCAGTAGCGTAGGTCCAGGGGAGGGAAACACCATATATTTT	CASSVGPGEGNTIYF
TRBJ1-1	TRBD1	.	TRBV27	TGTGCCAGCAGTATCCCGGGACAGGGTGGGGTTGAAGCTTTCTTT	CASSIPGQGGVEAFF
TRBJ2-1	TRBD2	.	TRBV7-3	TGTGCCAGCAGCCAAGCCAGAGGGACTAGCGGTGACAATGAGCAGTTCTTC	CASSQARGTSGDNEQFF
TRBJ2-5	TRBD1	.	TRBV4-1	TGCGCCAGCAGCCAAGTGGGGACAGGGCAAGAGACCCAGTACTTC	CASSQVGTGQETQYF
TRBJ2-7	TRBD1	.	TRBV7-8	TGTGCCATCTCGACAGGGAGCCACGAGCAGTACTTC	CAISTGSHEQYF
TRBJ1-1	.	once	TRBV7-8	TGTGCCAGCAGCTCAGTCATGAACACTGAAGCTTTCTTT	CASSSVMNTEAFF
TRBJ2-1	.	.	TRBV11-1	TGTGCCAGCAGCTTAGGACCAGGGAATGAGCAGTTCTTC	CASSLGPGNEQFF
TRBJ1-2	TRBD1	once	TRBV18	TGTGCCAGCTCACCGGGACAGGAGAACTATGGCTACACCTTC	CASSPGQENYGYTF
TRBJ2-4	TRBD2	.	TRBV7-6	TGTGCCAGCAGCCGGACTAGCGGGGGGGACATTCAGTACTTC	CASSRTSGGDIQYF
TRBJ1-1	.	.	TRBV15	TGTGCCACCAGCAGGGGGGGGAGTAGCACTGAAGCTTTCTTT	CATSRGGSSTEAFF
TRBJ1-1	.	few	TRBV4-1	TGCGCCAGCAGCCCTTGGGGAGGCACTGAAGCTTTCTTT	CASSPWGGTEAFF
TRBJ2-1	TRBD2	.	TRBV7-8	TGTGCCAGCAGCTTACGACGGGGGGGCCGCGGTGAGCAGTTCTTC	CASSLRRGGRGEQFF
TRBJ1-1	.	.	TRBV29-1	TGCAGCGTTAATATGAGGGAAAGGCCTGAAGCTTTCTTT	CSVNMRERPEAFF
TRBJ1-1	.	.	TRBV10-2	TGCGCCAGCAGAAACAGAATGAACACTGAAGCTTTCTTT	CASRNRMNTEAFF
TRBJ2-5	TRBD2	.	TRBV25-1	TGTGCCAGCAGTGAGCCTAGCGGGGGGAGGGGGACCCAGTACTTC	CASSEPSGGRGTQYF
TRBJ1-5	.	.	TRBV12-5	TGTGCTAGTGCCCAAGGGGGGGACCAGCCCCAGCATTTT	CASAQGGDQPQHF
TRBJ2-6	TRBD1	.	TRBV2	TGTGCCAGCAGTGAACAGGGGGCCTACTCTGGGGCCAACGTCCTGACTTTC	CASSEQGAYSGANVLTF
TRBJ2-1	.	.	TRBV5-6	TGTGCCAGCAGCTTGGGGACACCTTACAATGAGCAGTTCTTC	CASSLGTPYNEQFF
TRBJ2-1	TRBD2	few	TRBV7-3	TGTGCCAGCAGCCACGGGGGGTACAATGAGCAGTTCTTC	CASSHGGYNEQFF
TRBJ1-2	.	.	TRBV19	TGTGCCAGTAGCCAGGGGTATGGCTACACCTTC	CASSQGYGYTF
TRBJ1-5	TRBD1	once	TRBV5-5	TGTGCCAGCAGCTTACGGACAGGACCGAATCAGCCCCAGCATTTT	CASSLRTGPNQPQHF
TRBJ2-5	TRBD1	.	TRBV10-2	TGCGCCAGCAGAGGGACAGGGGAGGAGACCCAGTACTTC	CASRGTGEETQYF